This T cell receptor beta chain derives from a study of monozygotic twins with inflammatory bowel disease. It was roughly 3.5 ug of total RNA that each TCR library used. A template switching step added UMIs, each with a 6-nucleotide sample barcode. TCRdb reworked the 5' RACE reads into one entry per CDR3 protein, no DNA. This listing includes tens of thousands of distinct CDR3 sequences. CDR1 and CDR2 from the germline V gene are KGHSH and LQKENI. The CDR3 length is 16 residues. The chain links TRBV18 to TRBJ1-1; absent DNA, TCRdb's TRBD1 call cannot be checked. Sequenced: blood. The sequence came from a human donor with ulcerative colitis or Crohn's disease, or a healthy co-twin of an affected twin (not recorded which). The CDR3 loop is CASSPRGLDGYTEAFF.